These T cell receptor beta chains were read from a single sample in a study of blood T cells in healthy people across ages. TCRdb re-called the 5' RACE reads through MiXCR, storing one row per CDR3 protein. Among about 630,000 distinct CDR3 sequences listed, around 20% were seen once. The material sequenced was blood. The receptor source for this set is a man in his 70s in good health. Each CDR3 is given with its conserved first and last residue. The order of the fields is clone size, J gene, D gene, V gene, CDR3 DNA, CDR3 protein. A D gene is named only where the DNA matches it firmly. Size values are once, few and many counts, or a class for expanded clones, and some rows have none.

clone_size: -
j_call: TRBJ1-4
d_call: TRBD1
v_call: TRBV14
cdr3_nt: TGTGCCAGCAGCCAAGTGACAGGGGTCGGTGAAAAACTGTTTTTT
cdr3_aa: CASSQVTGVGEKLFF

clone_size: -
j_call: TRBJ2-2
d_call: -
v_call: TRBV12-3/TRBV12-4
cdr3_nt: TGTGCCAGTCGGACGGGACAGAACACCGGGGAGCTGTTTTTT
cdr3_aa: CASRTGQNTGELFF

clone_size: -
j_call: TRBJ1-6
d_call: TRBD1
v_call: TRBV2
cdr3_nt: TGTGCCAGAAGCCCTCGGACAGGGCAAAATTCACCCCTCCACTTT
cdr3_aa: CARSPRTGQNSPLHF

clone_size: -
j_call: TRBJ2-5
d_call: -
v_call: TRBV7-2
cdr3_nt: TGTGCCAGCAGCCGAGGCCTGGGGACCCAGTACTTC
cdr3_aa: CASSRGLGTQYF

clone_size: -
j_call: TRBJ1-2
d_call: -
v_call: TRBV2
cdr3_nt: TGTGCCAGCAGTGTAGACAACTATGGCTACACCTTC
cdr3_aa: CASSVDNYGYTF

clone_size: many
j_call: TRBJ2-1
d_call: -
v_call: TRBV14
cdr3_nt: TGTGCCAGCAGCCAGACGACTGTCCTTAAGGGTGAGCAGTTCTTC
cdr3_aa: CASSQTTVLKGEQFF

clone_size: -
j_call: TRBJ2-5
d_call: TRBD1
v_call: TRBV20-1
cdr3_nt: TGCAGTGCTAGAGATCGGGCAGGGGGAGAGACCCAGTACTTC
cdr3_aa: CSARDRAGGETQYF

clone_size: -
j_call: TRBJ1-4
d_call: TRBD1
v_call: TRBV28
cdr3_nt: TGTGCCGGCAGTTTGCCCGGGACAGATAATGAAAAACTGTTTTTT
cdr3_aa: CAGSLPGTDNEKLFF

clone_size: few
j_call: TRBJ1-3
d_call: -
v_call: TRBV28
cdr3_nt: TGTGCCAGCAGTTTATGGGGACGGGTCTCTGGAAACACCATATATTTT
cdr3_aa: CASSLWGRVSGNTIYF

clone_size: -
j_call: TRBJ2-1
d_call: TRBD2
v_call: TRBV5-1
cdr3_nt: TGCGCCAGCAGCTTGCATCCCCGGCTAGCGGGAGATGAGCAGTTCTTC
cdr3_aa: CASSLHPRLAGDEQFF

clone_size: -
j_call: TRBJ2-1
d_call: TRBD2
v_call: TRBV7-3
cdr3_nt: TGTGCCAGCAGCTCCTCCGGGACTAGCGGGAGAGGTGAGCAGTTCTTC
cdr3_aa: CASSSSGTSGRGEQFF

clone_size: few
j_call: TRBJ2-5
d_call: -
v_call: TRBV10-3
cdr3_nt: TGTGCCATCAGTGAGTCGAAGGGCAGGGCAAGAGAGACCCAGTACTTC
cdr3_aa: CAISESKGRARETQYF

clone_size: -
j_call: TRBJ1-6
d_call: -
v_call: TRBV7-8
cdr3_nt: TGTGCCAGCAGCTTAGAAGGGCGCGGGGTTAGTTCCCTCCACTTT
cdr3_aa: CASSLEGRGVSSLHF

clone_size: many
j_call: TRBJ2-7
d_call: TRBD1
v_call: TRBV28
cdr3_nt: TGTGCCAGCAGCCCGGGACAGCGGAACTACGAGCAGTACTTC
cdr3_aa: CASSPGQRNYEQYF

clone_size: few
j_call: TRBJ2-7
d_call: TRBD2
v_call: TRBV7-9
cdr3_nt: TGTGCCAGCACCGCTAGCGGGGGTTACTACGAGCAGTACTTC
cdr3_aa: CASTASGGYYEQYF

clone_size: -
j_call: TRBJ2-5
d_call: -
v_call: TRBV19
cdr3_nt: TGTGCCAGTAGTATGGGGCCAGGGGAGACCCAGTACTTC
cdr3_aa: CASSMGPGETQYF

clone_size: many
j_call: TRBJ1-1
d_call: -
v_call: TRBV7-9
cdr3_nt: TGTGCCAGCAGCGCCCGGACAGTGGGGACTGAAGCTTTCTTT
cdr3_aa: CASSARTVGTEAFF

clone_size: few
j_call: TRBJ2-7
d_call: TRBD2
v_call: TRBV9
cdr3_nt: TGTGCCAGCAGCGTAGAGGCTAGCGGGAGGGTTGAGCAGTACTTC
cdr3_aa: CASSVEASGRVEQYF

clone_size: few
j_call: TRBJ2-3
d_call: -
v_call: TRBV20-1
cdr3_nt: TGCAGTGTGGGAAGATTTAGCACAGATACGCGGTATTTT
cdr3_aa: CSVGRFSTDTRYF

clone_size: -
j_call: TRBJ2-1
d_call: TRBD2
v_call: TRBV15
cdr3_nt: TGTGCCACCCCTCCGCGGGGACTAGCGGGAGAACAGAGCAATGAGCAGTTCTTC
cdr3_aa: CATPPRGLAGEQSNEQFF

clone_size: few
j_call: TRBJ2-1
d_call: TRBD2
v_call: TRBV29-1
cdr3_nt: TGCAGCGTTGAGGGACTAGCGGGAGTCAATGAGCAGTTCTTC
cdr3_aa: CSVEGLAGVNEQFF

clone_size: -
j_call: TRBJ2-7
d_call: -
v_call: TRBV6-2/TRBV6-3
cdr3_nt: TGTGCCAGCAGTTACGGCAGGGCCGTTTACGAGCAGTACTTC
cdr3_aa: CASSYGRAVYEQYF

clone_size: many
j_call: TRBJ2-3
d_call: -
v_call: TRBV12-3/TRBV12-4
cdr3_nt: TGTGCCAGCAATTCGAAGCGCAGCGGGTTAGATACGCAGTATTTT
cdr3_aa: CASNSKRSGLDTQYF

clone_size: -
j_call: TRBJ2-1
d_call: -
v_call: TRBV5-1
cdr3_nt: TGCGCCAGCAGCTTGACACCGTATGCCAATGAGCAGTTCTTC
cdr3_aa: CASSLTPYANEQFF

clone_size: -
j_call: TRBJ1-1
d_call: -
v_call: TRBV7-9
cdr3_nt: TGTGCCAGCAGCTCGGGGACCCGGAACACTGAAGCTTTCTTT
cdr3_aa: CASSSGTRNTEAFF

clone_size: few
j_call: TRBJ2-1
d_call: TRBD1
v_call: TRBV5-1
cdr3_nt: TGCGCCAGCAGCTTCCAGACAGGGATCAATGAGCAGTTCTTC
cdr3_aa: CASSFQTGINEQFF

clone_size: -
j_call: TRBJ2-1
d_call: TRBD2
v_call: TRBV7-3
cdr3_nt: TGTGCCAGCAGCTCCGGGAGGGTAGCGGGAATGAATGAGCAGTTCTTC
cdr3_aa: CASSSGRVAGMNEQFF

clone_size: many
j_call: TRBJ2-5
d_call: -
v_call: TRBV7-2
cdr3_nt: TGTGCCAGCAGCTCGAGCCTCGGACCAGGAGAGACCCAGTACTTC
cdr3_aa: CASSSSLGPGETQYF

clone_size: -
j_call: TRBJ2-3
d_call: TRBD2
v_call: TRBV5-1
cdr3_nt: TGCGCCAGCAGCTTGGCCGGGACTAGCGGGAGTGGAGGAGATACGCAGTATTTT
cdr3_aa: CASSLAGTSGSGGDTQYF

clone_size: many
j_call: TRBJ2-3
d_call: TRBD1
v_call: TRBV7-3
cdr3_nt: TGTGCCAGCAGCTTAGGCCTGACAGGGACAGATACGCAGTATTTT
cdr3_aa: CASSLGLTGTDTQYF

clone_size: -
j_call: TRBJ2-7
d_call: -
v_call: TRBV5-4
cdr3_nt: TGTGCCAGCAGCTTGGGGACGGTAAACTCCTACGAGCAGTACTTC
cdr3_aa: CASSLGTVNSYEQYF

clone_size: few
j_call: TRBJ1-2
d_call: -
v_call: TRBV2
cdr3_nt: TGTGCCAGCAGTTACTCGGATAGGTCCGGCTACACCTTC
cdr3_aa: CASSYSDRSGYTF

clone_size: -
j_call: TRBJ2-1
d_call: -
v_call: TRBV9
cdr3_nt: TGTGCCGGCAGCGATTACAATGAGCAGTTCTTC
cdr3_aa: CAGSDYNEQFF

clone_size: -
j_call: TRBJ2-1
d_call: TRBD2
v_call: TRBV4-1
cdr3_nt: TGCGCCAGCAGCCGCAAAGGACTAGCGGATTCCAATGAGCAGTTCTTC
cdr3_aa: CASSRKGLADSNEQFF

clone_size: few
j_call: TRBJ1-1
d_call: -
v_call: TRBV12-3/TRBV12-4
cdr3_nt: TGTGCCAGCAGAGCAACAGTGAACACTGAAGCTTTCTTT
cdr3_aa: CASRATVNTEAFF

clone_size: -
j_call: TRBJ2-7
d_call: -
v_call: TRBV12-3/TRBV12-4
cdr3_nt: TGTGCCAGCAGCACGGGACATAGCTCCTACGAGCAGTACTTC
cdr3_aa: CASSTGHSSYEQYF

clone_size: -
j_call: TRBJ2-3
d_call: TRBD2
v_call: TRBV7-9
cdr3_nt: TGTGCCAGCACCCGAGGGAGCGGGAGAACAGATACGCAGTATTTT
cdr3_aa: CASTRGSGRTDTQYF

clone_size: -
j_call: TRBJ1-1
d_call: TRBD1
v_call: TRBV5-1
cdr3_nt: TGCGCCAGCAGCTCCACGACAGGGTCGTTCACTGAAGCTTTCTTT
cdr3_aa: CASSSTTGSFTEAFF

clone_size: few
j_call: TRBJ2-7
d_call: -
v_call: TRBV10-3
cdr3_nt: TGTGCCATCAGTTCGGATTACGAGCAGTACTTC
cdr3_aa: CAISSDYEQYF

clone_size: few
j_call: TRBJ2-7
d_call: -
v_call: TRBV18
cdr3_nt: TGTGCCAGCTCACCACCCACCGGGATCTCCTACGAGCAGTACTTC
cdr3_aa: CASSPPTGISYEQYF

clone_size: -
j_call: TRBJ2-7
d_call: TRBD2
v_call: TRBV6-2/TRBV6-3
cdr3_nt: TGTGCCAGCAGACCCGGACTAGCGGACCTGCACTACGAGCAGTACTTC
cdr3_aa: CASRPGLADLHYEQYF

clone_size: -
j_call: TRBJ2-3
d_call: TRBD1
v_call: TRBV19
cdr3_nt: TGTGCCAGTAGTAGACAGGGGGAAGGTGGTACGCAGTATTTT
cdr3_aa: CASSRQGEGGTQYF

clone_size: -
j_call: TRBJ1-2
d_call: TRBD1
v_call: TRBV4-3
cdr3_nt: TGCGCCAGCAGCCCAGGGACAGGACGAAGTATGGGTGGCTACACCTTC
cdr3_aa: CASSPGTGRSMGGYTF

clone_size: -
j_call: TRBJ1-1
d_call: -
v_call: TRBV6-2/TRBV6-3
cdr3_nt: TGTGCCAGCAGTTACTCTGGTGCGCTTGAAGCTTTCTTT
cdr3_aa: CASSYSGALEAFF

clone_size: few
j_call: TRBJ2-1
d_call: -
v_call: TRBV4-3
cdr3_nt: TGCGCCAGCAGCCAAACCTCACAGGGATTTATGTTCTTC
cdr3_aa: CASSQTSQGFMFF

clone_size: -
j_call: TRBJ2-7
d_call: -
v_call: TRBV2
cdr3_nt: TGTGCCAGCAGTGAGGGATCCGAGCAGTACTTC
cdr3_aa: CASSEGSEQYF

clone_size: few
j_call: TRBJ2-7
d_call: -
v_call: TRBV21-1
cdr3_nt: TGTGCCGGCAGCAAAATCCGGGAAGGGCAGCCTTGCCACTCCTACGAGCAGTACTTC
cdr3_aa: CAGSKIREGQPCHSYEQYF

clone_size: many
j_call: TRBJ2-4
d_call: -
v_call: TRBV29-1
cdr3_nt: TGCAGCGTTGCGACGGGAAAAAACATTCAGTACTTC
cdr3_aa: CSVATGKNIQYF

clone_size: few
j_call: TRBJ1-1
d_call: -
v_call: TRBV27
cdr3_nt: TGTGCCAGCAGCCCTACAGGGTCGAGCACTGAAGCTTTCTTT
cdr3_aa: CASSPTGSSTEAFF

clone_size: -
j_call: TRBJ2-1
d_call: -
v_call: TRBV7-6
cdr3_nt: TGTGCCAGCAGCCACGGGGGTGGCGGAAATGAGCAGTTCTTC
cdr3_aa: CASSHGGGGNEQFF

clone_size: -
j_call: TRBJ2-2
d_call: -
v_call: TRBV15
cdr3_nt: TGTGCCACCAGCAGCGGGACTCTCGCCGGGGAGCTGTTTTTT
cdr3_aa: CATSSGTLAGELFF

clone_size: few
j_call: TRBJ1-4
d_call: -
v_call: TRBV2
cdr3_nt: TGTGCCAGCAGTGAACAACGCTCTAATGAAAAACTGTTTTTT
cdr3_aa: CASSEQRSNEKLFF

clone_size: few
j_call: TRBJ1-4
d_call: TRBD1
v_call: TRBV4-2
cdr3_nt: TGTGCCAGCAGCCAGGGACAGGGGGGGACTAATGAAAAACTGTTTTTT
cdr3_aa: CASSQGQGGTNEKLFF

clone_size: -
j_call: TRBJ2-2
d_call: -
v_call: TRBV29-1
cdr3_nt: TGCAGCGTCATGGACCAATCGAACACCGGGGAGCTGTTTTTT
cdr3_aa: CSVMDQSNTGELFF